This is a list of T cell receptor beta chains from one sample in a study of blood T cell repertoires in COVID-19. Measured with immunoSEQ multiplex PCR; TCRdb has only the in-frame clones, and not every one. The sample shows roughly 250,000 clones, 80% to 90% of them seen only once. The sample comprised PBMCs or T cells enriched from blood (not recorded which). These TCRs come from a woman in her 30s who had recovered from COVID-19. The CDR3 runs from the conserved cysteine through the conserved F or W. Fields, in order: D gene, V gene, clone size, J gene, CDR3 DNA, CDR3 protein. The D gene is left open where the match is weak. Some rows mark clone size as missing; the rest say once, few, many or name a class of expanded clone.

-	TRBV5-1	-	TRBJ2-1	TGCGCCAGCAGCCTGACAAATTACAATGAGCAGTTCTTC	CASSLTNYNEQFF
TRBD2	TRBV5-1	once	TRBJ2-3	TGCGCCAGCAGCTTGGCCAACATAGGTAGCGGGAGGGCCGGGAATACGCAGTATTTT	CASSLANIGSGRAGNTQYF
-	TRBV10-3	-	TRBJ1-5	TGTGCCATCAGTGAGAACACTAGCAATCAGCCCCAGCATTTT	CAISENTSNQPQHF
TRBD1	TRBV5-6	-	TRBJ1-5	TGTGCCAGCAGCTTGGGACAGGGCTATCAGCCCCAGCATTTT	CASSLGQGYQPQHF
TRBD1	TRBV9	-	TRBJ2-7	TGTGCCAGCAGCAAGGGACAGGGAATTTACGAGCAGTACTTC	CASSKGQGIYEQYF
-	TRBV4-2	-	TRBJ1-1	TGTGCCAGCAGCCACCCCGGGAACCCTGAAGCTTTCTTT	CASSHPGNPEAFF
-	TRBV7-2	once	TRBJ1-5	TGTGCCAGCAGCCTACCTTGGGCAGCTAGCAATCAGCCCCAGCATTTT	CASSLPWAASNQPQHF
TRBD1	TRBV7-2	-	TRBJ1-4	TGTGCCAGCAGCTTATTACCGGGACAGGGCCCTGAAAAACTGTTTTTT	CASSLLPGQGPEKLFF
-	TRBV5-1	-	TRBJ1-6	TGCGCCAGCAGCTTGGATGTAACAGGGACTTCACCCCTCCACTTT	CASSLDVTGTSPLHF
-	TRBV28	-	TRBJ2-1	TGTGCCAGCAGTCGAGGTTTCAGGGTAGAGTTCTTC	CASSRGFRVEFF
-	TRBV3-1/TRBV3-2	-	TRBJ1-3	TGTGCCAGCAGCCAAGGGGACACCCTTAGAAACACCATATATTTT	CASSQGDTLRNTIYF
-	TRBV2	-	TRBJ1-5	TGTGCCAGCAGGGGTTCCAGCCTAGACAATCAGCCCCAGCATTTT	CASRGSSLDNQPQHF
-	TRBV3-1/TRBV3-2	-	TRBJ1-3	TGTGCCAGCAGCCAAGAATACAGGGAGTTAGGAAACACCATATATTTT	CASSQEYRELGNTIYF
-	TRBV28	-	TRBJ1-4	TGTGCCAGCAACCTAAACGGACCCGGGGGGCGCGATGAAAAACTGTTTTTT	CASNLNGPGGRDEKLFF
TRBD1	TRBV5-4	-	TRBJ1-1	TGTGCCAGCAGCCTGGGACAGGGGGTAGCGAACACTGAAGCTTTCTTT	CASSLGQGVANTEAFF
TRBD2	TRBV5-1	-	TRBJ2-4	TGCGCCAGCAAAGGTAGCGGGGGGGCCAAAAACATTCAGTACTTC	CASKGSGGAKNIQYF
TRBD1	TRBV18	-	TRBJ1-3	TGTGCCAGCTCATCCGGGACAGGGGGCTCTGGAAACACCATATATTTT	CASSSGTGGSGNTIYF
-	TRBV5-1	few	TRBJ1-1	TGCGCCAGCAGCTTGGTAGGATCCGGAGCGAACACTGAAGCTTTCTTT	CASSLVGSGANTEAFF
TRBD1	TRBV10-3	-	TRBJ1-3	TGTGCCATCAGTGAGGTGGGACAGGGGATTTGGTCGGTCAGTGGAAACACCATATATTTT	CAISEVGQGIWSVSGNTIYF
TRBD2	TRBV3-1/TRBV3-2	-	TRBJ2-1	TGTGCCAGCCGACTAGCGGGAGAGAATGAGCAGTTCTTC	CASRLAGENEQFF
TRBD2	TRBV27	-	TRBJ2-1	TGTGCCAGCAGTTTTCGCCAGGCTAGCGGGGGTGTTCGCAATGAGCAGTTCTTC	CASSFRQASGGVRNEQFF
-	TRBV15	-	TRBJ2-1	TGTGCCACCAGCAGAGGTCCGGGATTGTACAATGAGCAGTTCTTC	CATSRGPGLYNEQFF
TRBD1	TRBV9	-	TRBJ1-4	TGTGCCAGCAGCGGGGGACAGGGGGCTTCTGAAAAACTGTTTTTT	CASSGGQGASEKLFF
TRBD1	TRBV18	-	TRBJ2-1	TGTGCCAGCTCACCCGCGACAGGGAGCAATGAGCAGTTCTTC	CASSPATGSNEQFF
-	TRBV10-2	once	TRBJ1-1	TGCGCCAGCAGTTCCTATAAGCGTGCTTTCTTT	CASSSYKRAFF
-	TRBV11-2	-	TRBJ1-4	TGTGCCAGCAGCTCTCCGTCCCTCACAGGTGAAAAACTGTTTTTT	CASSSPSLTGEKLFF
-	TRBV3-1/TRBV3-2	-	TRBJ2-5	TGTGCCAGCAGCCAAACGTTAGCGCAAGAGACCCAGTACTTC	CASSQTLAQETQYF
-	TRBV5-1	-	TRBJ2-5	TGCGCCAGCAGCGAAGGGGCAGTGTACCAAGAGACCCAGTACTTC	CASSEGAVYQETQYF
-	TRBV4-1	-	TRBJ2-5	TGCGCCAGCAGCCAACCCCGGGAAAGCGGAGAGACCCAGTACTTC	CASSQPRESGETQYF
TRBD1	TRBV7-9	-	TRBJ1-1	TGTGCCAGCAACCCCCAGGGGGGAGGCGCTGAAGCTTTCTTT	CASNPQGGGAEAFF
TRBD1	TRBV28	once	TRBJ1-6	TGTGCCAGCAACGCCGGGACAGGGGGCAATTCACCCCTCCACTTT	CASNAGTGGNSPLHF
TRBD2	TRBV14	-	TRBJ2-3	TGTGCCAGCAGCCAAGAAGGACTAGGGTGGGTTCGGAGCACAGATACGCAGTATTTT	CASSQEGLGWVRSTDTQYF